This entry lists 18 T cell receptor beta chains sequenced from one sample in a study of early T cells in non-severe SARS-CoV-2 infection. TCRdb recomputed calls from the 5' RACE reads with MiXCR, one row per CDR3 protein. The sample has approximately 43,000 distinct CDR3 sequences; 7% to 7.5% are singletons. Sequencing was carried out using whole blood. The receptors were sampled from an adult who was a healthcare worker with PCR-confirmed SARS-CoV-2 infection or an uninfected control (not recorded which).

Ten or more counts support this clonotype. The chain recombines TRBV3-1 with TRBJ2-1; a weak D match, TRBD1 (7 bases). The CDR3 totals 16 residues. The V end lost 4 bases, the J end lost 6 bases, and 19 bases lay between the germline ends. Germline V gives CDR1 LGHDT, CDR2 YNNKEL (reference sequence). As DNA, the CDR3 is TGTGCCAGCAGCCCGCCCGGAGGGGGCCCGATCAATGAGCAGTTCTTC. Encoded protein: CASSPPGGGPINEQFF.

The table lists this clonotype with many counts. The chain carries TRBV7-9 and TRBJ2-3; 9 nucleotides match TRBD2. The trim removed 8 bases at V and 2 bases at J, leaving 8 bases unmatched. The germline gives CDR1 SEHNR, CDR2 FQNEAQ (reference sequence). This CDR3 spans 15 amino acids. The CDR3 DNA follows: TGTGCCAGCTTTAGACTAGCGGAGTCCACAGATACGCAGTATTTT. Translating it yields CASFRLAESTDTQYF.

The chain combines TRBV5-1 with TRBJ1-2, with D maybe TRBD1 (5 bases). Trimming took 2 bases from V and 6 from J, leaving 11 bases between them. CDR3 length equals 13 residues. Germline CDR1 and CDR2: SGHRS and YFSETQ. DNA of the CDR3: TGCGCCAGCAGCTTTAGCAGGGAAAATGGCTACACCTTC. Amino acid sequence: CASSFSRENGYTF.

CDR3 region: CASSLDRGAQPQHF. The CDR3, as DNA: TGCGCCAGCAGCTTGGACAGGGGGGCTCAGCCCCAGCATTTT. The V gene is TRBV5-1, the J gene TRBJ1-5; 8 bases are a match to TRBD1. Germline values: CDR1 SGHRS, CDR2 YFSETQ. This CDR3 comprises 14 residues. V shed 0 bases and J 6 bases; nucleotides not matched to a gene: 2.

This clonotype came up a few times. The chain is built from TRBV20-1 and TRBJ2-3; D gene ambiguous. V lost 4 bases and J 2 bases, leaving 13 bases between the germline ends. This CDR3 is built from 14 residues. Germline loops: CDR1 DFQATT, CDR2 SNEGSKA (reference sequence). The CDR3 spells CSAKVWQATDTQYF. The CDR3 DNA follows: TGCAGTGCTAAGGTGTGGCAGGCCACAGATACGCAGTATTTT.

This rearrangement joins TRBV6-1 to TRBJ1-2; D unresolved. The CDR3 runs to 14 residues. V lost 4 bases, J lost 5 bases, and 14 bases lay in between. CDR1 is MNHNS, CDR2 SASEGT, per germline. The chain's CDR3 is CASSGSQRLYGYTF. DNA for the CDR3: TGTGCCAGCAGTGGGTCCCAGCGACTATATGGCTACACCTTC.

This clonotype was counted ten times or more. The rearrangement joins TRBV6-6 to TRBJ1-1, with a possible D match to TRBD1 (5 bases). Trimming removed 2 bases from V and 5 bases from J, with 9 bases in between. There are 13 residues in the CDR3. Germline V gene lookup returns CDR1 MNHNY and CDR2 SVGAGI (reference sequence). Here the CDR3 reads CASSYGHGTEAFF. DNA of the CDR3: TGTGCCAGCAGTTACGGACACGGTACTGAAGCTTTCTTT.

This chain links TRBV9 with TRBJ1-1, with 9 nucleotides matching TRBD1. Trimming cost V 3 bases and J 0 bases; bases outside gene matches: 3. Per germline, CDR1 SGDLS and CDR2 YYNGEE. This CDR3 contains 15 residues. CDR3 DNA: TGTGCCAGCAGCGAGACAGGGGGAATGAACACTGAAGCTTTCTTT. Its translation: CASSETGGMNTEAFF.

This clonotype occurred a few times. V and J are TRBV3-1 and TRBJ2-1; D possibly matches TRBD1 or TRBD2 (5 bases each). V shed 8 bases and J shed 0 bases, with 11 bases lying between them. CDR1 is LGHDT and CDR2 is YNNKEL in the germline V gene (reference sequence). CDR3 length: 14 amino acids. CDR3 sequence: CASEGLSSYNEQFF. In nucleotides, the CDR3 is TGTGCCAGCGAGGGGTTGAGCTCCTACAATGAGCAGTTCTTC.

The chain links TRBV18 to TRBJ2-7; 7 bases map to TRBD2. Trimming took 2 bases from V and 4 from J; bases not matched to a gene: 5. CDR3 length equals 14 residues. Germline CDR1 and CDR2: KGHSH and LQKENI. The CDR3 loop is CASSPGEGRYEQYF. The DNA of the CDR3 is TGTGCCAGCTCACCAGGGGAGGGGAGATACGAGCAGTACTTC.

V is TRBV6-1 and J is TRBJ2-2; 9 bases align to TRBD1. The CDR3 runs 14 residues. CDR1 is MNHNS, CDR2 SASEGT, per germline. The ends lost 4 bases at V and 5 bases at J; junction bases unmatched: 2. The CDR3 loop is CASSVDRGTGELFF. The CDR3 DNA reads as TGTGCCAGCAGTGTGGACAGGGGTACCGGGGAGCTGTTTTTT.

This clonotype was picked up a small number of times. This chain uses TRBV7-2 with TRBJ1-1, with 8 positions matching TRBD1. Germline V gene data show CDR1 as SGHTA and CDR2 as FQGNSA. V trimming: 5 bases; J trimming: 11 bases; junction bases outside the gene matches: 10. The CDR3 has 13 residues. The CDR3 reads CASSADRAGYAFF. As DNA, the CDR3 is TGTGCCAGCAGCGCGGACAGGGCGGGATATGCTTTCTTT. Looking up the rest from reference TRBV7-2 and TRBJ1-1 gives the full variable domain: GAGVSQSPSNKVTEKGKDVELRCDPISGHTALYWYRQSLGQGLEFLIYFQGNSAPDKSGLPSDRFSAERTGGSVSTLTIQRTQQEDSAVYLCASSADRAGYAFFGQGTRLTVV.

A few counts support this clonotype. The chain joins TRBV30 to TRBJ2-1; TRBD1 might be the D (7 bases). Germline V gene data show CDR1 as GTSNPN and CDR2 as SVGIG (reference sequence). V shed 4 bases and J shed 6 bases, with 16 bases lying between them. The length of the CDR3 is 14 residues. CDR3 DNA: TGTGCCTGGATCAAGCACAGGGGAGGCAATGAGCAGTTCTTC. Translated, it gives CAWIKHRGGNEQFF.

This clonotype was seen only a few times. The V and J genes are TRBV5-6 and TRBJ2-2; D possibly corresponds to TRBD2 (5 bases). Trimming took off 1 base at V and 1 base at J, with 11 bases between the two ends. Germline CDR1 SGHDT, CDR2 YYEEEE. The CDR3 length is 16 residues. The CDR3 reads CASSLRGYKNTGELFF. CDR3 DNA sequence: TGTGCCAGCAGCTTGCGAGGGTACAAGAACACCGGGGAGCTGTTTTTT.

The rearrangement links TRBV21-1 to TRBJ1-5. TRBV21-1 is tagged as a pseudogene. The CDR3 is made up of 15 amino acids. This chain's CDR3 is CASSKEPWGNQPQHF. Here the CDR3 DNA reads TGTGCCAGCAGCAAGGAGCCGTGGGGCAATCAGCCCCAGCATTTT.

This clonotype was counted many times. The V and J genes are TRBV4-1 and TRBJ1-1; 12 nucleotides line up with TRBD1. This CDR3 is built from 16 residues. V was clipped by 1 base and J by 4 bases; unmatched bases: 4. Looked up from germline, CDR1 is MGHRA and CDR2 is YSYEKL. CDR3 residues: CASSQAGTGGVTEAFF. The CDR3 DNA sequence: TGCGCCAGCAGCCAAGCCGGGACAGGGGGCGTCACTGAAGCTTTCTTT.

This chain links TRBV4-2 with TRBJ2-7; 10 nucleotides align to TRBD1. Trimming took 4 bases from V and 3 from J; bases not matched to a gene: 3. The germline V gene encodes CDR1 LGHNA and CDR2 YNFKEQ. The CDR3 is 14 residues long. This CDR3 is CASSPRTGGYEQYF. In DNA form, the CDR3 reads TGTGCCAGCAGCCCCCGGACAGGGGGCTACGAGCAGTACTTC.

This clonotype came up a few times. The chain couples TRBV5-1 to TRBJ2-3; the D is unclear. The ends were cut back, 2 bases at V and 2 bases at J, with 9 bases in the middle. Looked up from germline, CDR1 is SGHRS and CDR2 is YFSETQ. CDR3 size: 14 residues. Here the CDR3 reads CASSFSAYTDTQYF. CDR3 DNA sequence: TGCGCCAGCAGCTTTTCAGCCTACACAGATACGCAGTATTTT. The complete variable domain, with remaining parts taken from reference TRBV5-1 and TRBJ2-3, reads KAGVTQTPRYLIKTRGQQVTLSCSPISGHRSVSWYQQTPGQGLQFLFEYFSETQRNKGNFPGRFSGRQFSNSRSEMNVSTLELGDSALYLCASSFSAYTDTQYFGPGTRLTVL.